This T cell receptor beta chain is drawn from a study of shared clonotypes between healthy human individuals. All donors qualified as healthy HIV-negative adults and had experienced no recent acute infections or vaccinations. Overall study results and limits: Collection of samples was limited to blood; tissue repertoires likely differ.

There are 14 residues in the CDR3. V was pared by 2 bases and J by 3 bases, with 11 bases between. CDR1 MDHEN and CDR2 SYDVKM come from the germline V gene. Deep level was the assay's run setting. TCRdb keeps only in-frame clones here, not all; method: immunoSEQ multiplex PCR. This sample yields about 2 million clones, of which approximately 95% are seen a single time; under 0.15% belongs to the top ten. Of note for this clone: The target antigen is unknown.

The chain is built from TRBV28 and TRBJ2-7; D is uncertain. Sequencing was performed on naive CD4+ T cells sorted from blood. Described subset: CD45RA+ positively selected. The receptor was derived from a man younger than 30 in good health. The DNA of the CDR3 is TGTGCCAGCAGTTTAATACCTATGGACTACGAGCAGTACTTC. Amino acid sequence: CASSLIPMDYEQYF. The full variable domain, with the rest looked up from reference TRBV28 and TRBJ2-7, is DVKVTQSSRYLVKRTGEKVFLECVQDMDHENMFWYRQDPGLGLRLIYFSYDVKMKEKGDIPEGYSVSREKKERFSLILESASTNQTSMYLCASSLIPMDYEQYFGPGTRLTVT.